These 8 T cell receptor beta chains came from one sample sequenced in a study of radiation and T cells in renal cell carcinoma. Profiled with immunoSEQ multiplex PCR; TCRdb holds only in-frame clones, not every one. The sample has just over 95,000 clones, 75% to 90% seen once. Time point noted: baseline pretreatment blood. Documented treatment: 15 Gy SBRT to primary tumor, nephrectomy 4 weeks later. This sample comprised blood, obtained from a patient whose treatment included radiotherapy and nephrectomy. The source is a man aged 50 to 60 with renal cell carcinoma.

This chain joins TRBV4-2 and TRBJ2-1; 8 bases fit TRBD2. The V segment lost 2 bases and the J segment 4 bases; nucleotides outside the gene matches: 7. The CDR3 is 16 residues long. Germline lookup yields CDR1 LGHNA and CDR2 YNFKEQ. The CDR3 reads CASSQFASGSYNEQFF. The CDR3, as DNA: TGTGCCAGCAGCCAATTCGCGAGCGGGAGTTACAATGAGCAGTTCTTC.

The chain carries TRBV18 and TRBJ2-5, with a weak D call TRBD2 (6 bases). CDR1 and CDR2 from the germline V gene are KGHSH and LQKENI. This CDR3 contains 14 residues. V was clipped by 3 bases and J by 1 base, with 9 bases between them. The CDR3 nucleotides read TGTGCCAGCTCACCGAGGACTATCCAAGAGACCCAGTACTTC. The encoded protein is CASSPRTIQETQYF.

The chain uses TRBV28 and TRBJ2-3, with D possibly being TRBD1 or TRBD2 (6 bases each). CDR1 is MDHEN, CDR2 SYDVKM, per germline. The V and J ends lost 7 bases and 1 base respectively, with 12 bases between them. The CDR3 is made up of 14 amino acids. The chain's CDR3 is CASKGGLRTDTQYF. CDR3 nucleotides: TGTGCCAGCAAGGGGGGTCTTCGCACAGATACGCAGTATTTT.

CDR3 nucleotide sequence: TGTGCCAGCAGCTTGACAGGGTACGACTCCTACGAGCAGTACTTC. Translating gives CASSLTGYDSYEQYF. The V gene is TRBV5-4, the J gene TRBJ2-7; D might be TRBD1 (6 bases). CDR3 length equals 15 residues. CDR1 and CDR2 (germline): SGHNT, YYREEE (reference sequence). The V end lost 1 base, the J end lost 0 bases, and 11 bases lay between the germline ends.

The J gene is TRBJ2-1, the V gene TRBV29-1; the match to TRBD2 covers 8 bases. Looked up from germline, CDR1 is SQVTM and CDR2 is ANQGSEA. This CDR3 has 11 residues. V shed 4 bases and J 14 bases; nucleotides not matched to a gene: 7. The CDR3 coding sequence is TGCAGCGTTGCAAACGGGGGGGCCAAGTTCTTC. The encoded protein is CSVANGGAKFF.

The chain couples TRBV20-1 to TRBJ2-7, with D hard to call. The CDR3 has 11 amino acids. V lost 0 bases and J lost 3, with 3 bases in between. CDR1 is DFQATT, CDR2 SNEGSKA, per germline (reference sequence). For the CDR3, the DNA is TGCAGTGCTAGAGATTTCTACGAGCAGTACTTC. The encoded protein is CSARDFYEQYF.

CDR3 sequence: CASSPGAPGANVLTF. The CDR3 DNA reads as TGTGCCAGCAGCCCCGGGGCGCCCGGGGCCAACGTCCTGACTTTC. The genes are TRBV7-9 and TRBJ2-6, with D perhaps TRBD1 or TRBD2 (5 bases each). CDR3 length: 15 residues. V was cut by 5 bases and J by 4 bases, with 12 bases left in between. Germline CDR1 is SEHNR and CDR2 is FQNEAQ (reference sequence).

The DNA for the CDR3 is TGTGCCAGCAGTTACTCAGCAGGGGGGATGTATGAGCAGTTCTTC. It specifies CASSYSAGGMYEQFF. V and J are TRBV6-6 and TRBJ2-1; possibly TRBD1 for D (7 bases). The CDR3 totals 15 residues. The V and J ends lost 0 bases and 8 bases respectively, with 14 bases between them. CDR1 MNHNY and CDR2 SVGAGI come from the germline V gene (reference sequence).